The 27 T cell receptor beta chains below all came from one sample that was sequenced in a study of T cells in Graves' hyperthyroidism and ophthalmopathy. There were TCR beta CDR3 regions amplified from RNA transcripts. When the TCR CDR3 underwent first-round RT-PCR, the HTBI primer set was used. TCRdb itself ran the multiplex PCR reads through MiXCR, one entry per CDR3 protein. The repertoire holds roughly 630,000 distinct CDR3 sequences, with around a sixth as singletons. Sequences were obtained from blood. These TCRs come from a woman between 25 and 40 years old with Graves' hyperthyroidism.

This clonotype was observed many times. V is TRBV24-1 and J is TRBJ2-5, with 10 bases lining up with TRBD1. The CDR3 runs 16 residues. The junction had 8 bases not matched to a gene; V was cut back by 1 base and J by 7 bases. Germline loops: CDR1 KGHDR, CDR2 SFDVKD. The CDR3 spells CATSDFGQGGTGTQYF. DNA of the CDR3: TGTGCCACCAGTGATTTCGGACAGGGGGGCACGGGGACCCAGTACTTC.

This clonotype was detected a few times. V is TRBV27 and J is TRBJ2-1; no definite D call. Germline V gives CDR1 MNHEY, CDR2 SMNVEV (reference sequence). The CDR3 has 14 residues. V was cut by 5 bases and J by 6 bases, with 14 bases left in between. The DNA of the CDR3 is TGTGCCAGCAGTACCGCGCCAACCAGCAATGAGCAGTTCTTC. Its protein product is CASSTAPTSNEQFF.

The sample holds many counts of this clonotype. The V gene is TRBV11-2, the J gene TRBJ1-1; 8 bases line up with TRBD1. With V trimmed by 3 bases and J by 12 bases, 6 bases remained unmatched. Germline CDR1 is SGHAT and CDR2 is FQNNGV. This CDR3 region has 12 residues. CDR3 in amino acids: CASSLRQGISFF. CDR3 sequence (DNA): TGTGCCAGCAGCTTGAGACAGGGGATTTCTTTCTTT.

This clonotype was recorded at least ten times. The CDR3: CASMGGATDTQYF. CDR3 nucleotide sequence: TGTGCCAGCATGGGGGGAGCCACAGATACGCAGTATTTT. The V gene is TRBV28, the J gene TRBJ2-3; the D gene is possibly TRBD2 (6 bases). CDR1 MDHEN and CDR2 SYDVKM come from the germline V gene. Trimming took 7 bases from V and 2 from J, leaving 10 bases between them. The CDR3 covers 13 residues.

This clonotype has at least ten counts. V is TRBV29-1 and J is TRBJ2-7; 8 bases line up with TRBD1. The trim removed 3 bases at V and 7 bases at J, leaving 5 bases unmatched. This CDR3 region has 12 residues. The germline V gene encodes CDR1 SQVTM and CDR2 ANQGSEA. The CDR3 DNA follows: TGCAGCGTTGACCAGGGGGCGCGGGAGCAGTACTTC. It specifies CSVDQGAREQYF.

This clonotype has more than one count but fewer than ten. The CDR3 coding sequence is TGCAGTGCTACGGCCGCAGCCACCTACAATGAGCAGTTCTTC. It specifies CSATAAATYNEQFF. The chain employs TRBV20-1 and TRBJ2-1, with D hard to call. This CDR3 spans 14 amino acids. Trimming shortened V by 4 bases and J by 2 bases, and 12 bases separated the two germline ends. From germline, CDR1 is DFQATT and CDR2 SNEGSKA (reference sequence).

In its sample, this clonotype was seen once. The chain carries TRBV27 and TRBJ1-5, with 9 positions matching TRBD1. Germline values: CDR1 MNHEY, CDR2 SMNVEV (reference sequence). The CDR3 extends over 16 amino acids. After removal of 4 bases from V and 5 bases from J, the junction contained 9 bases not matched to a gene. The CDR3 region is CASSSPGQGGYQPQHF. CDR3 in DNA: TGTGCCAGCAGTTCGCCGGGACAGGGCGGATATCAGCCCCAGCATTTT.

This clonotype was detected ten times or more. The V call is TRBV27, the J call TRBJ2-1; unclear D gene. V lost 3 bases and J 8 bases, leaving 20 bases between the germline ends. The germline V gene has CDR1 MNHEY and CDR2 SMNVEV (reference sequence). CDR3 length equals 16 residues. CDR3: CASSFSRAALLDEQFF. The CDR3 bases are TGTGCCAGCAGTTTTTCTCGGGCCGCCCTTTTGGATGAGCAGTTCTTC.

In its sample, this clonotype was seen a few times. This rearrangement joins TRBV9 to TRBJ2-2, with a weak D call TRBD1 (5 bases). V was clipped by 2 bases and J by 5 bases, with 13 bases between them. CDR3 length: 15 residues. Germline values: CDR1 SGDLS, CDR2 YYNGEE. The CDR3 DNA reads TGTGCCAGCAGCGTTCAGGGCTTAGGGACCGGGGAGCTGTTTTTT. Translation gives CASSVQGLGTGELFF.

In this sample, this clonotype turned up many times. This chain joins TRBV11-2 and TRBJ2-2; 9 bases are shared with TRBD2. Germline values: CDR1 SGHAT, CDR2 FQNNGV. The CDR3 is 16 residues long. Trimming took 5 bases from V and 2 from J; bases not matched to a gene: 6. The CDR3 coding sequence is TGTGCCAGCAGCCTAAGACTAGCGGATAACACCGGGGAGCTGTTTTTT. Amino acid sequence: CASSLRLADNTGELFF.

This clonotype was recorded at least ten times. The chain uses TRBV20-1 and TRBJ1-1; D is undetermined. The germline V gene encodes CDR1 DFQATT and CDR2 SNEGSKA (reference sequence). V was trimmed by 6 bases and J by 3 bases, leaving 14 bases between them. The CDR3 contains 13 residues. The CDR3: CSATDTRDTEAFF. The CDR3 DNA is TGCAGTGCCACTGACACCCGGGACACTGAAGCTTTCTTT.

In this sample, this clonotype turned up many times. The rearrangement joins TRBV10-3 to TRBJ1-1; D is ambiguous. The CDR3 is 14 amino acids. CDR1 is ENHRY, CDR2 SYGVKD, per germline. V was pared by 7 bases and J by 0 bases, with 12 bases between. This CDR3 reads CAITHTEMNTEAFF. DNA of the CDR3: TGTGCCATCACTCATACAGAAATGAACACTGAAGCTTTCTTT.

In its sample, this clonotype was seen many times. V is TRBV28 and J is TRBJ2-3; 12 nucleotides align to TRBD2. The germline V gene encodes CDR1 MDHEN and CDR2 SYDVKM. V gave up 6 bases and J gave up 0 bases; unmatched junction bases: 4. The CDR3 extends over 16 amino acids. CDR3 nucleotide sequence: TGTGCCAGCAGCTTTGGGACTAGCGGGAGCACAGATACGCAGTATTTT. Translation: CASSFGTSGSTDTQYF. Looking up the rest from reference TRBV28 and TRBJ2-3 gives the full variable domain: DVKVTQSSRYLVKRTGEKVFLECVQDMDHENMFWYRQDPGLGLRLIYFSYDVKMKEKGDIPEGYSVSREKKERFSLILESASTNQTSMYLCASSFGTSGSTDTQYFGPGTRLTVL.

This chain joins TRBV9 and TRBJ1-1; D call uncertain. Trimming removed 2 bases at V and 1 base at J, with 12 bases between. Per germline, CDR1 SGDLS and CDR2 YYNGEE. CDR3 length: 15 amino acids. The CDR3 is CASSVNPKGNTEAFF. CDR3 nucleotide sequence: TGTGCCAGCAGCGTCAATCCTAAGGGGAACACTGAAGCTTTCTTT. The variable domain in full, with the rest retrieved from reference TRBV9 and TRBJ1-1, is DSGVTQTPKHLITATGQRVTLRCSPRSGDLSVYWYQQSLDQGLQFLIQYYNGEERAKGNILERFSAQQFPDLHSELNLSSLELGDSALYFCASSVNPKGNTEAFFGQGTRLTVV.

In this sample, this clonotype turned up many times. The J gene is TRBJ1-1, the V gene TRBV27; 8 bases line up with TRBD1. V dropped 3 bases and J dropped 0; count of bases not matched to a gene: 3. The CDR3 has 15 amino acids. Germline CDR1 reads MNHEY; CDR2 reads SMNVEV (reference sequence). The DNA for the CDR3 is TGTGCCAGCAGTTTGGGACAGGCTATGAACACTGAAGCTTTCTTT. Residues: CASSLGQAMNTEAFF.

Comment on this clonotype: Given a much more abundant clone one base away, this may be a read error. The chain recombines TRBV6-2 or TRBV6-3 with TRBJ2-1; 7 nucleotides align to TRBD2. There are 16 residues in the CDR3. CDR1 is MNHEY and CDR2 is SVGEGT in the germline V gene. V gave up 0 bases and J gave up 0 bases; unmatched junction bases: 2. This chain's CDR3 is CASSYSGGSSYNEQFF. The CDR3 DNA reads as TGTGCCAGCAGTTACTCGGGCGGGAGCTCCTACAATGAGCAGTTCTTC.

There are a few counts of this clonotype. This chain connects TRBV11-2 to TRBJ2-5, with D uncertain. Germline-derived CDR1 and CDR2 are SGHAT and FQNNGV. The CDR3 spans 13 residues. Trimming removed 3 bases from V and 4 bases from J, with 9 bases in between. The CDR3 DNA reads TGTGCCAGCAGCTTCAACGGGCGAGAGACCCAGTACTTC. Translated: CASSFNGRETQYF.

The J gene is TRBJ1-2, the V gene TRBV6-2 or TRBV6-3; D is unclear. The V end was cut by 1 base, the J end by 2 bases, with 5 bases between. The CDR3 runs 13 residues. Germline-derived CDR1 and CDR2 are MNHEY and SVGEGT. The CDR3 nucleotides are TGTGCCAGCAGTTACTTCCAGAACTATGGCTACACCTTC. Translation gives CASSYFQNYGYTF.

There are many counts of this clonotype. The chain recombines TRBV20-1 with TRBJ2-3; D perhaps matches TRBD1 (6 bases). Germline-derived CDR1 and CDR2 are DFQATT and SNEGSKA (reference sequence). Trimming removed 0 bases at V and 3 bases at J, with 13 bases between. The CDR3 totals 15 residues. The CDR3 DNA reads TGCAGTGCTAGAGATGGCAGGGGTTTGACAGATACGCAGTATTTT. Its translation is CSARDGRGLTDTQYF.

This clonotype has a handful of counts. V is TRBV24-1 and J is TRBJ2-3, with a possible D match to TRBD1 (8 bases). The CDR3 runs to 12 residues. V was shortened by 6 bases and J by 12 bases, with 15 bases between the two germline ends. CDR1 is KGHDR, CDR2 SFDVKD, per germline. CDR3 protein: CATSSGTGLQYF. CDR3 DNA: TGTGCCACCAGTAGCGGGACAGGTCTCCAGTATTTT.

The CDR3 nucleotides are TGTGCCAGTATGCTGCGCCGGAGGGACGAGCAGTACTTC. Its protein product is CASMLRRRDEQYF. The rearrangement uses TRBV19 and TRBJ2-7; D possibly corresponds to TRBD2 (6 bases). V shed 7 bases and J shed 5 bases, with 15 bases lying between them. The CDR3 is made up of 13 amino acids. The germline gives CDR1 LNHDA, CDR2 SQIVND (reference sequence). The full variable domain, rest sourced from reference TRBV19 and TRBJ2-7, is DGGITQSPKYLFRKEGQNVTLSCEQNLNHDAMYWYRQDPGQGLRLIYYSQIVNDFQKGDIAEGYSVSREKKESFPLTVTSAQKNPTAFYLCASMLRRRDEQYFGPGTRLTVT.

The chain carries TRBV20-1 and TRBJ2-4, with TRBD2 matching 13 bases. The CDR3 consists of 16 residues. With 6 bases clipped from V and 3 bases from J, the junction kept 8 bases outside the gene matches. The germline CDR1 and CDR2 sequences are DFQATT and SNEGSKA (reference sequence). The CDR3 loop is CSAGLAGVSGKNIQYF. The CDR3, as DNA: TGCAGTGCCGGACTAGCGGGAGTTTCGGGCAAAAACATTCAGTACTTC.

V usage is TRBV12-3 or TRBV12-4 and J usage is TRBJ1-5; tentative D call: TRBD1 (5 bases). The CDR3 contains 14 residues. Trimming removed 6 bases from V and 6 bases from J, with 15 bases in between. The CDR3 loop is CASRPSGLLQPQHF. The CDR3 DNA follows: TGTGCCAGCAGGCCTTCAGGGTTACTTCAGCCCCAGCATTTT.

This clonotype was seen repeatedly, ten times or more. The chain recombines TRBV20-1 with TRBJ2-7; D possibly uses TRBD1 or TRBD2 (6 bases each). V was shortened by 5 bases and J by 3 bases, with 20 bases between the two germline ends. The V gene's germline CDR1 is DFQATT and CDR2 SNEGSKA (reference sequence). This CDR3 has 15 residues. The CDR3 nucleotides are TGCAGTGCTCCCCCGGTGACGGGGGCAAGCTACGAGCAGTACTTC. Its protein is CSAPPVTGASYEQYF.

V is TRBV11-3 and J is TRBJ2-1; 9 bases are shared with TRBD2. The CDR3 runs to 15 residues. Germline V gene sequence: CDR1 SGHNT, CDR2 YENEEA. Trimming took 5 bases from V and 8 from J; bases not matched to a gene: 10. CDR3 nucleotide sequence: TGTGCCAGCAGCAGAATAGCGGGAGTAGTCGATGAGCAGTTCTTC. Protein: CASSRIAGVVDEQFF.

The CDR3 nucleotides are TGTGCCAGCCACAAACGAGCCAACGTCCTGACTTTC. Its translation is CASHKRANVLTF. The J gene is TRBJ2-6, the V gene TRBV6-1; D gene unclear. This CDR3 comprises 12 residues. Trimming took 8 bases from V and 7 from J, leaving 9 bases between them. CDR1 is MNHNS and CDR2 is SASEGT in the germline V gene.

In its sample, this clonotype was seen many times. The chain employs TRBV20-1 and TRBJ1-1, with D tentatively TRBD1 (5 bases). V was trimmed by 1 base and J by 6 bases, leaving 12 bases between them. This CDR3 is 13 amino acids long. Germline V gives CDR1 DFQATT, CDR2 SNEGSKA (reference sequence). The CDR3 sequence: CSARALGDPEAFF. The CDR3 DNA reads as TGCAGTGCTAGAGCTTTGGGGGATCCTGAAGCTTTCTTT.